This entry concerns a single T cell receptor beta chain. This entry belongs to a study of blood T cell repertoires in COVID-19. The wider study: The origin of the acute and convalescent COVID-19 samples was the United States, Italy and Spain.

Participants' reported clinical history set cohort assignment. Per the original data handling: From reference gene primer amplification, estimates of nucleated cell counts were derived. Repertoires were generated with immunoSEQ multiplex PCR, while TCRdb's copy carries only in-frame clones and drops some. From that table come the V and J calls and clone size; the DNA was used to work out D and trimming. This table has approximately 230,000 clones, around 88% appearing once. Germline CDR1 and CDR2: MDHEN and SYDVKM. V was pared by 0 bases and J by 0 bases, with 5 bases of the junction left unmatched. The CDR3 runs to 17 residues.

The chain uses TRBV28 and TRBJ1-2; 9 nucleotides line up with TRBD1. The sequence was collected from a woman aged 45-60 years with acute COVID-19. Sequenced input: PBMCs or T cells enriched from blood (not recorded which). The CDR3 here is CASSLWLGQGSNYGYTF. In DNA, the CDR3 is TGTGCCAGCAGTTTATGGCTGGGACAGGGTTCTAACTATGGCTACACCTTC.